This paragraph covers one T cell receptor (beta chain) sequence. These data belong to a study of blood T cell repertoires in COVID-19. About the research overall: The origin of the acute and convalescent COVID-19 samples was the United States, Italy and Spain. T cells, B-cell-depleted T cells, or PBMCs supplied cDNA or gDNA.

This CDR3 region has 16 residues. V lost 0 bases to trimming and J lost 4 bases, with 13 bases between them. The germline CDR1 and CDR2 sequences are SGDLS and YYNGEE. Original handling: Scientists estimated how many nucleated cells there were by amplifying reference gene primers. Using immunoSEQ multiplex PCR, the repertoire was profiled, and TCRdb retains in-frame clones only, with some absent. V, J and clone size were drawn from that table, and D and trimming were deduced from the DNA. Of around 290,000 clones in the sample, 85% to 90% were seen once. The J gene is TRBJ2-2, the V gene TRBV9; TRBD1 is a possible D gene (6 bases). This receptor was taken from a middle-aged man with acute or convalescent COVID-19. Sample: peripheral blood. In DNA, the CDR3 is TGTGCCAGCAGCGTAGAAAGGGACACCCTCACCGGGGAGCTGTTTTTT. Encoded protein: CASSVERDTLTGELFF.